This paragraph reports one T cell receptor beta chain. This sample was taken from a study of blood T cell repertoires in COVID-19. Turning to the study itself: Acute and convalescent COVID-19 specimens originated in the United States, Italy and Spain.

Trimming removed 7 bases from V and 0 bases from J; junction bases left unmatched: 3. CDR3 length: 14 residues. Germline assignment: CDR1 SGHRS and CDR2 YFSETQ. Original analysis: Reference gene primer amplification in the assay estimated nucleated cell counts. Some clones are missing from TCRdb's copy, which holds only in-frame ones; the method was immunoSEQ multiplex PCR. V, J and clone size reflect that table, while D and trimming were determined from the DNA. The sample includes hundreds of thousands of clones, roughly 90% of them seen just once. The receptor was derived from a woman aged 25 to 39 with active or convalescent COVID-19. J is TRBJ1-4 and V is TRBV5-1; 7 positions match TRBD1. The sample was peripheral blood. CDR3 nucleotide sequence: TGCGCCAGCGGCACAGGGGCAACTAATGAAAAACTGTTTTTT. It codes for CASGTGATNEKLFF. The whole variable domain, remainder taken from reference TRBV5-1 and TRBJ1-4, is KAGVTQTPRYLIKTRGQQVTLSCSPISGHRSVSWYQQTPGQGLQFLFEYFSETQRNKGNFPGRFSGRQFSNSRSEMNVSTLELGDSALYLCASGTGATNEKLFFGSGTQLSVL.